This TCR beta chain was documented in a study of blood T cell repertoires in COVID-19. This CDR3 region has 15 residues. Germline V gene data show CDR1 as SGHDT and CDR2 as YYEEEE. The V end was cut by 1 base, the J end by 2 bases, with 9 bases between. Source study methods: For nucleated cells, counts were estimated from reference gene primer amplification. The protocol was immunoSEQ multiplex PCR, while the TCRdb copy is restricted to in-frame clones and leaves out a portion. V and J calls and clone size are as listed in that table; D and trimming were resolved from the DNA. The table includes a few hundred thousand clones, 75% to 90% detected once.

The chain couples TRBV5-6 to TRBJ2-2; D gene unclear. Input material: PBMCs or T cells enriched from blood (not recorded which). The TCR sequence derives from a woman aged 50 to 65 who had recovered from COVID-19. The DNA for the CDR3 is TGTGCCAGCAGCTTGTCTCCACAAAACACCGGGGAGCTGTTTTTT. Its protein is CASSLSPQNTGELFF.